These T cell receptor beta chains were read from a single sample in a study of vaccination and CD4 T cells after COVID-19. These receptors have no identified antigens. One entry per CDR3 protein, called by TCRdb with MiXCR from the PCR reads. The profile shows about 5,400 distinct CDR3 sequences, approximately 62% of them singletons. Sequenced input: CD4+ T cells from blood, cultured in vitro. These receptors were collected from a human donor in good health. Both conserved end residues are part of each CDR3. A D gene is named only where the DNA matches it firmly. The size entry is marked missing in some rows and otherwise reads once, few, many or a size class.

V: TRBV24-1
J: TRBJ2-7
size: few
D: -
CDR3: CATSDAGQGADEQYF
DNA: TGTGCCACCAGTGATGCGGGACAAGGGGCCGACGAGCAGTACTTC

V: TRBV12-3/TRBV12-4
J: TRBJ2-2
size: -
D: TRBD1
CDR3: CASSSTGKLTGELFF
DNA: TGTGCCAGCAGTTCGACAGGGAAGTTGACCGGGGAGCTGTTTTTT

V: TRBV19
J: TRBJ2-3
size: -
D: TRBD2
CDR3: CASTLLAGGPSDTQYF
DNA: TGTGCCAGTACCCTACTAGCGGGGGGGCCATCAGATACGCAGTATTTT

V: TRBV19
J: TRBJ2-5
size: -
D: -
CDR3: CASSIDGRGVRGTQYF
DNA: TGTGCCAGTAGTATAGATGGTAGGGGAGTCCGGGGGACCCAGTACTTC

V: TRBV10-3
J: TRBJ1-5
size: -
D: -
CDR3: CATSPGFDQPQHF
DNA: TGTGCCACGAGTCCAGGTTTTGATCAGCCCCAGCATTTT

V: TRBV6-5
J: TRBJ2-1
size: -
D: TRBD2
CDR3: CASSYRGGVYNEQFF
DNA: TGTGCCAGCAGTTACCGCGGGGGGGTATACAATGAGCAGTTCTTC

V: TRBV19
J: TRBJ1-4
size: once
D: -
CDR3: CASSLGGAALFF
DNA: TGTGCCAGTAGTCTCGGAGGGGCAGCTCTGTTTTTT

V: TRBV7-8
J: TRBJ1-5
size: -
D: -
CDR3: CASSLAPGFVPFQPQHF
DNA: TGTGCCAGCAGCTTAGCCCCAGGTTTTGTTCCCTTTCAGCCCCAGCATTTT

V: TRBV19
J: TRBJ2-4
size: once
D: -
CDR3: CASSISGAHGKNIQYF
DNA: TGTGCCAGTAGTATTTCAGGGGCGCACGGCAAAAACATTCAGTACTTC

V: TRBV11-3
J: TRBJ1-1
size: -
D: -
CDR3: CASSLVGDGEAFF
DNA: TGTGCCAGCAGCTTAGTGGGGGACGGTGAAGCTTTCTTT

V: TRBV7-2
J: TRBJ2-1
size: -
D: TRBD2
CDR3: CASSLVSLAGGEQFF
DNA: TGTGCCAGCAGCTTAGTTTCCCTAGCGGGGGGGGAGCAGTTCTTC

V: TRBV20-1
J: TRBJ1-1
size: -
D: -
CDR3: CSAPTTVSKTEAFF
DNA: TGCAGTGCTCCCACGACAGTTTCCAAAACTGAAGCTTTCTTT

V: TRBV12-3/TRBV12-4
J: TRBJ1-1
size: -
D: -
CDR3: CASSFLLETNTEAFF
DNA: TGTGCCAGCAGTTTTCTCCTGGAGACGAACACTGAAGCTTTCTTT

V: TRBV6-1
J: TRBJ1-1
size: -
D: -
CDR3: CASSATGFSQAFF
DNA: TGTGCCAGCAGTGCCACAGGGTTTTCCCAAGCTTTCTTT

V: TRBV20-1
J: TRBJ2-2
size: -
D: -
CDR3: CSARSYFGELFF
DNA: TGCAGTGCTAGGTCCTATTTCGGGGAGCTGTTTTTT

V: TRBV15
J: TRBJ1-1
size: -
D: -
CDR3: CATSRAVGNLNTEAFF
DNA: TGTGCCACCAGCAGAGCAGTGGGGAACCTCAACACTGAAGCTTTCTTT

V: TRBV12-3/TRBV12-4
J: TRBJ2-6
size: few
D: -
CDR3: CASSFPGHRLSGANVLTF
DNA: TGTGCCAGCAGTTTTCCGGGACACCGACTCTCTGGGGCCAACGTCCTGACTTTC

V: TRBV12-3/TRBV12-4
J: TRBJ1-6
size: -
D: TRBD1
CDR3: CASSPLRGSPLHF
DNA: TGTGCCAGCAGTCCCCTCAGGGGGTCACCCCTCCACTTT

V: TRBV29-1
J: TRBJ2-7
size: -
D: -
CDR3: CSVGPGWGVYEQYF
DNA: TGCAGCGTTGGCCCGGGATGGGGGGTCTACGAGCAGTACTTC

V: TRBV6-1
J: TRBJ2-7
size: -
D: TRBD2
CDR3: CASSDWLAGAYEQYF
DNA: TGTGCCAGCAGTGATTGGTTAGCGGGGGCCTACGAGCAGTACTTC

V: TRBV27
J: TRBJ2-7
size: -
D: TRBD2
CDR3: CASSLASGSYEQYF
DNA: TGTGCCAGCAGTTTGGCCAGCGGGAGTTACGAGCAGTACTTC

V: TRBV30
J: TRBJ1-1
size: -
D: -
CDR3: CAWKFRRLNKTAFF
DNA: TGTGCCTGGAAGTTTCGGCGGCTAAATAAGACCGCTTTCTTT

V: TRBV19
J: TRBJ1-5
size: -
D: TRBD1
CDR3: CASSRAGGSGNQPQHF
DNA: TGTGCCAGTAGTAGGGCAGGGGGGAGCGGCAATCAGCCCCAGCATTTT

V: TRBV20-1
J: TRBJ2-5
size: -
D: -
CDR3: CSAELGALQETQYF
DNA: TGCAGTGCTGAGTTAGGAGCGTTACAAGAGACCCAGTACTTC

V: TRBV20-1
J: TRBJ1-1
size: -
D: TRBD1
CDR3: CSANRGGTEAFF
DNA: TGCAGTGCGAACAGGGGAGGCACTGAAGCTTTCTTT

V: TRBV5-4
J: TRBJ1-2
size: -
D: -
CDR3: CASSLGPLEGAGGYTF
DNA: TGTGCCAGCAGTTTAGGACCTTTAGAGGGAGCGGGTGGCTACACCTTC

V: TRBV9
J: TRBJ1-1
size: -
D: -
CDR3: CASSAVASTEAFF
DNA: TGTGCCAGCAGCGCCGTGGCTTCCACTGAAGCTTTCTTT

V: TRBV20-1
J: TRBJ1-4
size: -
D: TRBD1
CDR3: CSARDSDWGQTNEKLFF
DNA: TGCAGTGCTAGAGATAGTGATTGGGGACAGACAAATGAAAAACTGTTTTTT

V: TRBV7-9
J: TRBJ1-1
size: -
D: TRBD1
CDR3: CASSSDRGLGTEAFF
DNA: TGTGCCAGCAGCAGCGACAGGGGGTTGGGTACTGAAGCTTTCTTT

V: TRBV20-1
J: TRBJ2-7
size: -
D: TRBD1
CDR3: CSARQRGTGRPYEQYF
DNA: TGCAGTGCTAGACAACGCGGGACAGGGCGTCCCTACGAGCAGTACTTC